The T cell receptor (beta chain) described here comes from a study of blood T cell repertoires in COVID-19. About the study: Samples came from the United States, Italy and Spain, spanning acute and convalescent COVID-19.

As originally analysed: Estimates of nucleated cell counts were drawn from the amplification of reference gene primers. Libraries were prepared by immunoSEQ multiplex PCR; TCRdb keeps only in-frame clonotypes and omits some of them. V, J and clone size are those of that table, while D and trimming were read from the DNA. There are around 80,000 clones in the sample; 85% occur only once, and 9.6% lies in the top ten. The CDR3 contains 16 residues. Trimming took 7 bases from V and 5 from J; bases not matched to a gene: 11. Germline CDR1 MDHEN, CDR2 SYDVKM. The chain carries TRBV28 and TRBJ1-1; TRBD1 matches at 12 bases. The sequenced material came from peripheral blood. The clonotype comes from a man aged 45-65 years with COVID-19, enrolled during active disease. DNA for the CDR3: TGTGCCAGCACCACGACCGGGACAGGGGGCCGGACTGAAGCTTTCTTT. Encoded protein: CASTTTGTGGRTEAFF.